This TCR beta chain is from a study of T cell responses to AZD1222 COVID-19 vaccine. Second-dose intervals of approximately 4 or approximately 12 weeks were pooled. The CDR3 length is 12 residues. V was pared by 5 bases and J by 12 bases, with 6 bases of the junction left unmatched. The germline V gene has CDR1 ENHRY and CDR2 SYGVKD. TCRdb's copy holds only in-frame clones and misses some; the assay was immunoSEQ multiplex PCR. The repertoire consists of 160,000 or so clones, with approximately 88% occurring once and the leading ten covering around 4.4%. This receptor was obtained from an adult who received the AZD1222 COVID-19 vaccine. The specimen comprised peripheral blood, sampled 28 days after the second AZD1222 dose. The chain couples TRBV10-3 to TRBJ2-1, with 8 bases aligning to TRBD1. CDR3 loop: CAISQDDRGQFF. The CDR3 DNA sequence: TGTGCCATCAGTCAAGACGACAGGGGGCAGTTCTTC.